This TCR beta chain was sequenced during a study of shared clonotypes between healthy human individuals. As concerns this clone: Its antigen is still unknown.

Libraries were prepared by immunoSEQ multiplex PCR; TCRdb keeps only in-frame clonotypes and omits some of them. The table lists 550,000 to 700,000 clones, less than 80% of them singletons. Study-level results: Shared clonotypes: about 5.3% naive CD4, about 4% naive CD8, about 2.4% memory CD4, around 0.4% memory CD8.

With 5 bases clipped from V and 4 bases from J, the junction kept 7 bases outside the gene matches. The CDR3 covers 14 residues. In germline, CDR1 is MDHEN, CDR2 SYDVKM. The specimen was memory CD4+ T cells sorted from blood. Subset defined: CD45RA-negative fraction. The chain is built from TRBV28 and TRBJ1-2; TRBD1 aligns across 7 bases. This clonotype was obtained from a woman aged 25 to 39 in good health. The CDR3: CASSNPWTGYGYTF. The CDR3 nucleotides read TGTGCCAGCAGTAATCCCTGGACAGGCTATGGCTACACCTTC.